This TCR beta chain was observed in a study of blood T cell repertoires in COVID-19. Clones were sequenced by immunoSEQ multiplex PCR, and TCRdb holds only the in-frame ones, with some missing. The repertoire has some 250,000 clones, 70% to 90% of them found once; the top ten carry 1.9%. Participants were aged about 18 to 95 years, lived in 24 US areas, and enrolled virtually. Cohort 3 donors counted as recovered after two negative PCRs, clearance, or resolved symptoms. Per the germline V gene, CDR1 is DFQATT and CDR2 is SNEGSKA (reference sequence). V gave up 3 bases and J gave up 8 bases; unmatched junction bases: 10. The CDR3 is made up of 14 amino acids.

The sample consisted of PBMCs or T cells enriched from blood (not recorded which). This clonotype was sampled from a woman between 45 and 60 years old who had recovered from COVID-19. The gene calls are TRBV20-1 and TRBJ2-1; 7 bases fit TRBD2. The CDR3 spells CSASNSAGVDEQFF. The CDR3 region has the DNA TGCAGTGCTAGTAATTCGGCGGGAGTGGATGAGCAGTTCTTC.